This T cell receptor beta chain was identified in a study of blood T cell repertoires in COVID-19 (TCRdb year 2020). About the study as a whole: Collaborator samples came from the United States, Italy and Spain and covered acute and convalescent phases of COVID-19. Samples came from the ongoing ImmuneRACE study (first 160 participants) plus 1,254 subjects from 6 global collaborators. Nearly every sample came with metadata listing a de-identified subject ID, COVID-19 status, age in years and sex. Deeply sampled blood TCRbeta repertoires from subjects exposed to, actively infected with, or recovered from COVID-19 were included in the dataset. Where HLA class I and class II types were available, the types were taken from metadata supplied by the sample provider, not from assay-based typing. The material from the prospective study consisted of cDNA or gDNA derived from T cells, B-cell-depleted T cells, or PBMCs. The repertoires were released in a freely available public database intended as a resource for research on the immune response to SARS-CoV-2.

TCRbeta CDR3 regions were amplified from genomic DNA using the immunoSEQ Assay, a bias-controlled multiplex PCR. As for how the authors treated the data: The number of nucleated cells in each sample was estimated by amplification of reference gene primers within the assay. To quantify the absolute abundance of each unique TCRbeta CDR3 rearrangement, sequence reads were collapsed and filtered. For each sample, productive Simpson clonality was calculated as the square root of Simpson's diversity index over productive rearrangements. The source is immuneACCESS, and TCRdb retained only in-frame sequences with V and J called. Part of the clones is not carried over; for the studies checked, unresolved V genes explain less than half of this, and the remainder is unexplained. V and J calls and clone size are given by that table; D and trimming were obtained from the DNA. A total of roughly 120,000 clones appear in this sample, more than 70% of them only once. The ten most abundant clones make up less than 4% of the sample.

This clone was detected only once. Its recognized antigen is unknown. Per-base quality was not reported, and no clone a single base away is much larger than it. Each collaborating institution followed its own protocols to collect whole blood in K2EDTA tubes. For TCRbeta analysis, collaborators shipped samples as frozen whole blood, isolated PBMCs, or DNA extracted from either of those sample types. In the germline V gene, CDR1 corresponds to KGHDR and CDR2 to SFDVKD. The V end loses 6 bases and the J end loses 6 bases, and a stretch of 14 bases separates them. Taken from cysteine to phenylalanine, the CDR3 has 14 residues. Only CDR3 DNA remains: 42 bases, in frame from the first base. Results and caveats for the whole study, not just this receptor: The amount of clinical and demographic metadata varied by source and participant and was provided uncurated.

Specimen: peripheral blood. This TCR was sampled from a woman in her forties or fifties with acute or convalescent COVID-19. This chain is built from TRBV24-1 and TRBJ2-1, and TRBD1 may be the D gene, going by 6 matching bases. The nucleotides read TGTGCCACCAGTCCGAACAGGGCATCCAATGAGCAGTTCTTC. Its product reads: CATSPNRASNEQFF.